Included here is one TCR beta chain sequence, with context. The entry originates in a study of T cell repertoires in cytomegalovirus infection. Study-level background: Shared public TCR beta signatures pointed to both CMV infection and a matching HLA type.

TCRdb analysed the reads with MiXCR anew, one entry per CDR3 protein. This sample has 170,000 or so distinct CDR3 sequences, with roughly 15% found just once. This CDR3 has 15 amino acids. Germline loops: CDR1 MNHEY, CDR2 SVGEGT. V lost 2 bases to trimming and J lost 0 bases, with 11 bases between them. Sequencing input: CD8+ T cells from PBMCs. V and J are TRBV6-2 or TRBV6-3 and TRBJ2-7; D gene unclear. The source is a human donor in good health (CMV status not recorded). Some clones in this sample may be carry-over from other donors' samples. The CDR3 nucleotides are TGTGCCAGCAGTTACGTACTGATCCGCTCCTACGAGCAGTACTTC. Translating it yields CASSYVLIRSYEQYF.